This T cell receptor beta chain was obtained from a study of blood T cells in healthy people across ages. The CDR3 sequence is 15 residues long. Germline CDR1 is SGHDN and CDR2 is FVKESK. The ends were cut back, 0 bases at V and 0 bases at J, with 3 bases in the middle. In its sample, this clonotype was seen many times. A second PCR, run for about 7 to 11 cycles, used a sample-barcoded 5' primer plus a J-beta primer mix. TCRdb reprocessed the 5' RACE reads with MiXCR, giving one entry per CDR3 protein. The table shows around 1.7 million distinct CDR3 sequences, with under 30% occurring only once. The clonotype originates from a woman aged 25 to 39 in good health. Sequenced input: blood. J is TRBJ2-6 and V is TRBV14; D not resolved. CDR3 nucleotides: TGTGCCAGCAGCCAAGATGGCTCTGGGGCCAACGTCCTGACTTTC. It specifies CASSQDGSGANVLTF. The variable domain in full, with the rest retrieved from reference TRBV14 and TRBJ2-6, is EAGVTQFPSHSVIEKGQTVTLRCDPISGHDNLYWYRRVMGKEIKFLLHFVKESKQDESGMPNNRFLAERTGGTYSTLKVQPAELEDSGVYFCASSQDGSGANVLTFGAGSRLTVL.